This TCR beta chain was documented in a study of cytotoxic CD8 clonotypes in ibrutinib-treated CLL. At the level of the study: The subjects consisted of roughly twelve relapsed/refractory and 15 treatment-naive individuals, with approximately 17 IGHV unmutated.

Produced via immunoSEQ multiplex PCR; TCRdb's table is partial and in-frame only. The top ten clones hold 9.5% to 12% of a sample with some 200,000 clones, 79% of them seen once. Only a few counts were recorded for this clone. The CDR3 is 13 residues long. V lost 2 bases and J 9 bases, leaving 10 bases between the germline ends. The germline gives CDR1 MGHRA, CDR2 YSYEKL. V usage is TRBV4-1 and J usage is TRBJ2-2; D not certain. Sequencing used PBMCs, obtained after 12 months of ibrutinib treatment. The TCR comes from a human donor with chronic lymphocytic leukemia. The CDR3 nucleotides read TGCGCCAGCAGCCAACCTTCCCAGCGGGAGCTGTTTTTT. This codes for CASSQPSQRELFF.